The T cell receptor (beta chain) under discussion was sequenced for a study of blood T cell repertoires in COVID-19. Germline V gene lookup returns CDR1 LNHDA and CDR2 SQIVND (reference sequence). This CDR3 spans 14 amino acids. V lost 8 bases to trimming and J lost 0 bases, with 13 bases between them. The assay was immunoSEQ multiplex PCR, and TCRdb's table has in-frame clones only and misses some. Among approximately 250,000 clones listed, nearly 90% were seen once. This clone was observed a single time. The source material was PBMCs or T cells enriched from blood (not recorded which). The receptor's source is a woman younger than 45 who had recovered from COVID-19. This chain links TRBV19 with TRBJ1-1; a possible D gene is TRBD1 (5 bases). CDR3 in amino acids: CASAGGLLNTEAFF. CDR3 DNA sequence: TGTGCCAGTGCCGGGGGACTGCTGAACACTGAAGCTTTCTTT.